The clone carrying this TCR beta chain was observed a few times. Its antigen is unknown. The data were taken from a study of response to subunit inactivated influenza vaccine. V dropped 6 bases and J dropped 6; count of bases not matched to a gene: 6. Germline CDR1 and CDR2: DFQATT and SNEGSKA (reference sequence). This CDR3 contains 13 residues. The study, taken as a whole, reports: Authors suggested each seasonal flu vaccination may recruit only limited numbers of new T cells.

TCRdb re-called the RT-PCR reads through MiXCR, storing one row per CDR3 protein. This repertoire shows more than 700,000 distinct CDR3 sequences, about 20% found once; its top ten account for roughly 10%. Sequenced material: PBMCs from blood, taken roughly 5 days after vaccination. The origin of this receptor is a man aged 45-65 years who received an inactivated influenza vaccine. The chain is built from TRBV20-1 and TRBJ1-5; 9 bases align to TRBD1. CDR3 in amino acids: CSARTGVRQPQHF. The DNA of the CDR3 is TGCAGTGCACGGACAGGGGTCCGTCAGCCCCAGCATTTT.